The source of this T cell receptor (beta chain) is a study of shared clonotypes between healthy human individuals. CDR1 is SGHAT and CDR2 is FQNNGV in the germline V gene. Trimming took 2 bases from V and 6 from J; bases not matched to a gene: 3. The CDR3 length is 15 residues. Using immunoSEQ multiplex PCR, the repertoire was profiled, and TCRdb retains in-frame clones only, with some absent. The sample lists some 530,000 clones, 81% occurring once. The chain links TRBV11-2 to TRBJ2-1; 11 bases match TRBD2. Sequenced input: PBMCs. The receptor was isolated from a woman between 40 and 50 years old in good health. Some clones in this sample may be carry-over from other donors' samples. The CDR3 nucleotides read TGTGCCAGCAGCTTACTAGCGGGAGGCCTCAATGAGCAGTTCTTC. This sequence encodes CASSLLAGGLNEQFF.